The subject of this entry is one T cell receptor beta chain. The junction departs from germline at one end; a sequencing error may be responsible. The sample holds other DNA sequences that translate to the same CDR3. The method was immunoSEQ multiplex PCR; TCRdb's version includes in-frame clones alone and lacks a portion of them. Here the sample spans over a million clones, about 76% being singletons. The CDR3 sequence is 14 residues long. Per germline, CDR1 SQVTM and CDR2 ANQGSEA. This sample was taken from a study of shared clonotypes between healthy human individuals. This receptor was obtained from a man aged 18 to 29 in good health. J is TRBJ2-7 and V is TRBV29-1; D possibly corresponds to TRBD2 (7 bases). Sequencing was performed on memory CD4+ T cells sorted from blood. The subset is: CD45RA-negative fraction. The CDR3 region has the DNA TGCAGCGTCACGGGTGGCGGGGGCTCCTACGAGCAGTACTTT. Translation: CSVTGGGGSYEQYF.